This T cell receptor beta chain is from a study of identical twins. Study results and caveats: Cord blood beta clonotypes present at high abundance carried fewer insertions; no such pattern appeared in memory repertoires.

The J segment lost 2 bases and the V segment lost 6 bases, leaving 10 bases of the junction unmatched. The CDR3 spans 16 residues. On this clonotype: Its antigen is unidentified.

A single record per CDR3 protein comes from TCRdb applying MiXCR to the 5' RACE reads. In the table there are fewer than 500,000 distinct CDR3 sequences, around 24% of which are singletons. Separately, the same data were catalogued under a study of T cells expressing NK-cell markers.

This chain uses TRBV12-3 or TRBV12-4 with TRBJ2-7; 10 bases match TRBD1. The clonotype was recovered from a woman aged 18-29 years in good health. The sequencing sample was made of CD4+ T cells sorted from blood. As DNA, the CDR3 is TGTGCCAGCAGCGCTAGGGACAGGGGAGCTCCCTACGAGCAGTACTTC. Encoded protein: CASSARDRGAPYEQYF.